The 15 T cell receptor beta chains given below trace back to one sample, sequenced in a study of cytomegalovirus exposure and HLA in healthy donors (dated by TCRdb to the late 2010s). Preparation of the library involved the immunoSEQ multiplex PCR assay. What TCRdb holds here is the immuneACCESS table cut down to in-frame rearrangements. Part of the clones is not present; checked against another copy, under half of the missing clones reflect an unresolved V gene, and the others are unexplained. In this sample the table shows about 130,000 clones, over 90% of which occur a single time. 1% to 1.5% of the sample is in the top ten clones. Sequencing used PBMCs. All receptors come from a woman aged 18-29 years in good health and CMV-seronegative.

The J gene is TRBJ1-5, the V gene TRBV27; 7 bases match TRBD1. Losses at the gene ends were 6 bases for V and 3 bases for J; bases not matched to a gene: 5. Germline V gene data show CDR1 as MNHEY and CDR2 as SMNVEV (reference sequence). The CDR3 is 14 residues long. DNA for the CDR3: TGTGCCAGCAGCCCGACAGGGTACAATCAGCCCCAGCATTTT. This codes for CASSPTGYNQPQHF.

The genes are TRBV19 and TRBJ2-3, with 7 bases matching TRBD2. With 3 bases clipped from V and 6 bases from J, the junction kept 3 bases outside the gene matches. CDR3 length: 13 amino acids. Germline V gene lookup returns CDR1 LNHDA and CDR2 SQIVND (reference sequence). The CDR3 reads CASSIGGSDTQYF. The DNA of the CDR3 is TGTGCCAGTAGTATCGGGGGGTCGGATACGCAGTATTTT.

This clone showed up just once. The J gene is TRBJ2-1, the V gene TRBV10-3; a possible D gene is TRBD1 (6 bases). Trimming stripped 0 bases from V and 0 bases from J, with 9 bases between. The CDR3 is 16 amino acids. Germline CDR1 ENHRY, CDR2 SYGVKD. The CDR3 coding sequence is TGTGCCATCAGTGAGTCGAGGGGGTCCTCCTACAATGAGCAGTTCTTC. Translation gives CAISESRGSSYNEQFF.

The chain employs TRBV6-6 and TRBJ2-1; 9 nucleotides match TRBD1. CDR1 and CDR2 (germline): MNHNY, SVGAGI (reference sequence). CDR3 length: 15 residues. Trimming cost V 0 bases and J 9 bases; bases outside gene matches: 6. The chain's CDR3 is CASSYSGQGSGEQFF. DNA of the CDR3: TGTGCCAGCAGTTACTCCGGACAGGGGAGCGGTGAGCAGTTCTTC.

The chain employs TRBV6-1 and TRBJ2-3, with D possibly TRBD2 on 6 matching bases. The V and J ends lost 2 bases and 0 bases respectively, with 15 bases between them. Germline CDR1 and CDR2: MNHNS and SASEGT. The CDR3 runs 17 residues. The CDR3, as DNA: TGTGCCAGCAGTGAATTACACGGGAGTGGGAGCACAGATACGCAGTATTTT. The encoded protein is CASSELHGSGSTDTQYF.

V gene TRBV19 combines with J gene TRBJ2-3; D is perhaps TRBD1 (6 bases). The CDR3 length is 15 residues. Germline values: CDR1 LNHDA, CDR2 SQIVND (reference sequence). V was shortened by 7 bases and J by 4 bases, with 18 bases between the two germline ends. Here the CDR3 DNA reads TGTGCCAGTAACCGCGGCAGGGGTATATCAGATACGCAGTATTTT. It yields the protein CASNRGRGISDTQYF.

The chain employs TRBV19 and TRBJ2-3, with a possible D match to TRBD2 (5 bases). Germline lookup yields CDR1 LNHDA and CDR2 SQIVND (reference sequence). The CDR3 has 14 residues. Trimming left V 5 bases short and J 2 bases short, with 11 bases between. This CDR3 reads CASSSGLFTDTQYF. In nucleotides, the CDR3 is TGTGCCAGTAGTTCAGGACTTTTCACAGATACGCAGTATTTT.

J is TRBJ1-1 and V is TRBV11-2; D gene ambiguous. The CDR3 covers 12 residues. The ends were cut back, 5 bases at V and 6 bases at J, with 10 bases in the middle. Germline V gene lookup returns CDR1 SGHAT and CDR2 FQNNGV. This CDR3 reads CASSPVAAEAFF. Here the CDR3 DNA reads TGTGCCAGCAGCCCCGTGGCAGCTGAAGCTTTCTTT.

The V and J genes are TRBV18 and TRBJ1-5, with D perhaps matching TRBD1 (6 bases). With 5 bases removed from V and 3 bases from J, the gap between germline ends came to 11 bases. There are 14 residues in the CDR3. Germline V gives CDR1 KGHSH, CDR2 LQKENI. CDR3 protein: CASSTRDTNQPQHF. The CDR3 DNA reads TGTGCCAGCTCAACCCGGGACACCAATCAGCCCCAGCATTTT.

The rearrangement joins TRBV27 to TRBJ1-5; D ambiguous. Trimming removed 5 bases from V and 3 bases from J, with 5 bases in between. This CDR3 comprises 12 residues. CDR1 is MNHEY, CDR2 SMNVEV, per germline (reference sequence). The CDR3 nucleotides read TGTGCCAGCAGTCCTATCAATCAGCCCCAGCATTTT. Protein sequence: CASSPINQPQHF.

This CDR3 is CAISESGGTNTGELFF. CDR3 in DNA: TGTGCCATCAGTGAGTCGGGCGGGACGAACACCGGGGAGCTGTTTTTT. The chain uses TRBV10-3 and TRBJ2-2; a possible D gene is TRBD2 (6 bases). Germline V gives CDR1 ENHRY, CDR2 SYGVKD. CDR3 length: 16 residues. Trimming stripped 0 bases from V and 0 bases from J, with 8 bases between.

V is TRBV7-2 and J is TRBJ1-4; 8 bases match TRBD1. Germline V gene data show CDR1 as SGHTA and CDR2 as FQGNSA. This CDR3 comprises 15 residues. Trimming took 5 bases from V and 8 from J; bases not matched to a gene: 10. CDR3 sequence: CASSIDRGWEEKLFF. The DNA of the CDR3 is TGTGCCAGCAGCATAGACAGGGGATGGGAGGAAAAACTGTTTTTT.

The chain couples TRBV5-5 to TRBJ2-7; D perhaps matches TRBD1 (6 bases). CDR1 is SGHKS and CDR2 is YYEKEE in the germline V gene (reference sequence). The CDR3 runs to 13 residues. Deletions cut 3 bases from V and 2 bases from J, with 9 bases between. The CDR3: CASSWGRPYEQYF. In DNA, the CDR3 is TGTGCCAGCAGCTGGGGGCGGCCCTACGAGCAGTACTTC. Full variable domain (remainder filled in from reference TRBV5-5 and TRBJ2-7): DAGVTQSPTHLIKTRGQQVTLRCSPISGHKSVSWYQQVLGQGPQFIFQYYEKEERGRGNFPDRFSARQFPNYSSELNVNALLLGDSALYLCASSWGRPYEQYFGPGTRLTVT.

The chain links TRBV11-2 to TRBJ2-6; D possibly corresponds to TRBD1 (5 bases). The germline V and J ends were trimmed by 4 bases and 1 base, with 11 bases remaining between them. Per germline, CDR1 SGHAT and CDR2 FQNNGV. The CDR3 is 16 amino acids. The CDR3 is CASSSVQVSGANVLTF. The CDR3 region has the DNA TGTGCCAGCAGCTCCGTACAGGTTTCTGGGGCCAACGTCCTGACTTTC.

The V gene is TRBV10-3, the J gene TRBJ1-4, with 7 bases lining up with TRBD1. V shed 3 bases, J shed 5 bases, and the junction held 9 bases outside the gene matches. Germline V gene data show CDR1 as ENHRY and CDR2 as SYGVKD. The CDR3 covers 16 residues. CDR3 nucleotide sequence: TGTGCCATCAGTGACCGGGGGACAGTTAAGAATGAAAAACTGTTTTTT. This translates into CAISDRGTVKNEKLFF.